Listed below are T cell receptor beta chains from one sample, sequenced in a study of glioma-infiltrating T cells. TCRdb ran MiXCR on the multiplex PCR reads and lists one entry per CDR3 protein. The profile shows 300,000 to 450,000 distinct CDR3 sequences, around 38% of them singletons. Sequenced: glioma tissue, nonneoplastic brain tissue, or PBMCs (not recorded which). These receptors were obtained from a human donor with low-grade glioma or glioblastoma, undergoing nonglioma brain surgery, or in good health (not recorded which). Each CDR3 is given with its conserved first and last residue. The D gene is left open where the match is weak. Not all rows give a size; the values are once, few, many and, for expanded clones, a class.

v_gene: TRBV3-1
j_gene: TRBJ2-3
abundance: .
d_gene: .
CDR3aa: CASSQATLHTQYF
CDR3nt: TGTGCCAGCAGCCAGGCCACTTTACATACGCAGTATTTT

v_gene: TRBV19
j_gene: TRBJ1-5
abundance: .
d_gene: .
CDR3aa: CASSLKRIQPQHF
CDR3nt: TGTGCCAGTAGTCTAAAAAGGATTCAGCCCCAGCATTTT

v_gene: TRBV12-3/TRBV12-4
j_gene: TRBJ2-7
abundance: once
d_gene: TRBD2
CDR3aa: CASSFPSGTGEQYF
CDR3nt: TGTGCCAGCAGTTTTCCTAGCGGGACTGGGGAGCAGTACTTC

v_gene: TRBV19
j_gene: TRBJ1-3
abundance: .
d_gene: TRBD1
CDR3aa: CASSINRGSGNTIYF
CDR3nt: TGTGCCAGTAGTATTAACAGGGGCTCTGGAAACACCATATATTTT

v_gene: TRBV2
j_gene: TRBJ2-2
abundance: few
d_gene: .
CDR3aa: CASSGSGTGELFF
CDR3nt: TGTGCCAGCAGCGGGAGTGGGACCGGGGAGCTGTTTTTT

v_gene: TRBV4-3
j_gene: TRBJ2-7
abundance: once
d_gene: .
CDR3aa: CASSHEKGYNEQYF
CDR3nt: TGCGCCAGCAGCCATGAAAAGGGCTACAATGAGCAGTACTTC

v_gene: TRBV24-1
j_gene: TRBJ2-3
abundance: .
d_gene: TRBD2
CDR3aa: CATSDSWVAGRPDTQYF
CDR3nt: TGTGCCACCAGTGATTCCTGGGTAGCGGGACGGCCAGATACGCAGTATTTT

v_gene: TRBV6-1
j_gene: TRBJ2-7
abundance: few
d_gene: .
CDR3aa: CASSFGRNSYEQYF
CDR3nt: TGTGCCAGCAGTTTTGGACGGAATTCCTACGAGCAGTACTTC

v_gene: TRBV28
j_gene: TRBJ2-3
abundance: .
d_gene: .
CDR3aa: CASSLGGDRADTHYF
CDR3nt: TGTGCCAGCAGTTTGGGCGGGGATAGGGCAGATACGCATTATTTT

v_gene: TRBV7-7
j_gene: TRBJ2-5
abundance: .
d_gene: TRBD2
CDR3aa: CASSLEGTSGVQETQYF
CDR3nt: TGTGCCAGCAGCTTAGAGGGCACTAGCGGGGTCCAAGAGACCCAGTACTTC

v_gene: TRBV19
j_gene: TRBJ2-5
abundance: few
d_gene: TRBD2
CDR3aa: CASSPLAGGSETQYF
CDR3nt: TGTGCCAGTAGCCCACTAGCGGGAGGATCGGAGACCCAGTACTTC

v_gene: TRBV27
j_gene: TRBJ2-3
abundance: many
d_gene: .
CDR3aa: CASSLRLPSTDTQYF
CDR3nt: TGTGCCAGCAGTTTACGACTCCCAAGCACAGATACGCAGTATTTT

v_gene: TRBV7-2
j_gene: TRBJ2-7
abundance: few
d_gene: .
CDR3aa: CASSAWEVQYF
CDR3nt: TGTGCCAGCAGCGCTTGGGAAGTCCAGTACTTC

v_gene: TRBV10-3
j_gene: TRBJ2-7
abundance: many
d_gene: TRBD1
CDR3aa: CAISVTGDEQYF
CDR3nt: TGTGCCATCAGTGTTACAGGGGACGAGCAGTACTTC

v_gene: TRBV7-2
j_gene: TRBJ2-7
abundance: few
d_gene: TRBD2
CDR3aa: CASSYLAGGGYYEQYF
CDR3nt: TGTGCCAGCAGCTACTTAGCGGGAGGGGGGTACTACGAGCAGTACTTC

v_gene: TRBV3-1
j_gene: TRBJ1-1
abundance: many
d_gene: .
CDR3aa: CASSPRRRMNTEAFF
CDR3nt: TGTGCCAGCAGCCCAAGAAGGAGAATGAACACTGAAGCTTTCTTT

v_gene: TRBV12-3/TRBV12-4
j_gene: TRBJ1-1
abundance: .
d_gene: .
CDR3aa: CASIGGGPEAFF
CDR3nt: TGTGCCAGCATCGGAGGAGGGCCTGAAGCTTTCTTT

v_gene: TRBV20-1
j_gene: TRBJ2-3
abundance: .
d_gene: .
CDR3aa: CSARDRLPDTQFF
CDR3nt: TGCAGTGCTAGAGATAGACTACCAGATACGCAGTTTTTT

v_gene: TRBV18
j_gene: TRBJ1-6
abundance: many
d_gene: .
CDR3aa: CASSPASSGDSPLHF
CDR3nt: TGTGCCAGCTCACCGGCCTCCTCTGGGGATTCACCCCTCCACTTT

v_gene: TRBV20-1
j_gene: TRBJ1-5
abundance: .
d_gene: .
CDR3aa: CSARAVVEGNQPQHF
CDR3nt: TGCAGTGCTAGAGCGGTCGTGGAGGGCAATCAGCCCCAGCATTTT

v_gene: TRBV7-2
j_gene: TRBJ1-4
abundance: many
d_gene: .
CDR3aa: CASSLDREKLFF
CDR3nt: TGTGCCAGCAGCTTAGACCGGGAAAAACTGTTTTTT

v_gene: TRBV6-6
j_gene: TRBJ1-6
abundance: many
d_gene: .
CDR3aa: CASSYQAGNSPLHF
CDR3nt: TGTGCCAGCAGTTACCAGGCGGGAAATTCACCCCTCCACTTT

v_gene: TRBV4-2
j_gene: TRBJ2-7
abundance: few
d_gene: .
CDR3aa: CASSQYGLGRGVEQYF
CDR3nt: TGTGCCAGCAGCCAATACGGCCTAGGCAGAGGGGTGGAGCAGTACTTC

v_gene: TRBV6-2/TRBV6-3
j_gene: TRBJ2-3
abundance: many
d_gene: TRBD2
CDR3aa: CASSFTSGRMNTDTQYF
CDR3nt: TGTGCCAGCAGTTTCACTAGCGGGAGGATGAACACAGATACGCAGTATTTT